These 19 T cell receptor beta chains share one sample of origin, sequenced in a study of cytomegalovirus exposure and HLA in healthy donors. PCR was performed using 60 Vbeta and 13 Jbeta primers. Assay used: immunoSEQ multiplex PCR; TCRdb lists only in-frame clones, some missing. In the table there are roughly 100,000 clones, approximately 83% of which are singletons. The specimen was PBMCs. These receptors were obtained from a female donor in good health and CMV-seropositive.

This clone came up a few times. V is TRBV7-9 and J is TRBJ2-7; no clear D. This CDR3 contains 15 residues. The V gene lost 1 base and the J gene lost 0 bases, with 10 bases spanning the gap. CDR1 SEHNR and CDR2 FQNEAQ come from the germline V gene (reference sequence). This CDR3 is CASSLVGWSSYEQYF. The CDR3 DNA sequence: TGTGCCAGCAGCTTAGTCGGGTGGAGCTCCTACGAGCAGTACTTC.

This clone appeared a few times. The gene calls are TRBV5-5 and TRBJ2-6; 12 bases are shared with TRBD1. The CDR3 is made up of 19 amino acids. V trimming: 4 bases; J trimming: 4 bases; junction bases outside the gene matches: 12. The V gene's germline CDR1 is SGHKS and CDR2 YYEKEE (reference sequence). The CDR3 nucleotides are TGTGCCAGCAGCCAAAACCTGGGACAGGGGGCTGCCGGGGCCAACGTCCTGACTTTC. Translating gives CASSQNLGQGAAGANVLTF.

The rearrangement links TRBV5-1 to TRBJ1-1; D is perhaps TRBD1 (5 bases). Germline CDR1 and CDR2: SGHRS and YFSETQ. The CDR3 totals 13 residues. V was clipped by 1 base and J by 4 bases, with 8 bases between them. The CDR3 DNA sequence: TGCGCCAGCAGCTTGTGGGGCAGCACTGAAGCTTTCTTT. Protein sequence: CASSLWGSTEAFF.

V usage is TRBV25-1 and J usage is TRBJ1-1, with 8 bases identical to TRBD1. Germline trimming cut 4 bases from V and 10 bases from J; bases unmatched to any gene: 8. Germline CDR1 MGHDK, CDR2 SYGVNS. This CDR3 is built from 13 residues. The CDR3 DNA sequence: TGTGCCAGCAGTGCTTGGACAGGGAGCGGAGCTTTCTTT. Its translation: CASSAWTGSGAFF.

The chain has TRBV10-3 and TRBJ1-1, with 7 nucleotides matching TRBD1. From germline, CDR1 is ENHRY and CDR2 SYGVKD. This CDR3 is 15 amino acids long. V gave up 0 bases and J gave up 1 base; unmatched junction bases: 2. Here the CDR3 reads CAISESRQGNTEAFF. The DNA of the CDR3 is TGTGCCATCAGTGAGTCTAGACAGGGGAACACTGAAGCTTTCTTT.

V gene TRBV6-5 combines with J gene TRBJ1-1, with TRBD1 matching 7 bases. The CDR3 runs 15 residues. With V trimmed by 3 bases and J by 4 bases, 8 bases remained unmatched. Germline values: CDR1 MNHEY, CDR2 SVGAGI. DNA for the CDR3: TGTGCCAGCAGTTATAATATTGCAGGGGGCACTGAAGCTTTCTTT. The encoded protein is CASSYNIAGGTEAFF.

This chain links TRBV29-1 with TRBJ2-2; TRBD2 might be the D (5 bases). Germline V gives CDR1 SQVTM, CDR2 ANQGSEA. Trimming stripped 6 bases from V and 2 bases from J, with 10 bases between. The CDR3 is 13 residues long. CDR3 DNA: TGCAGCGTGGAGGCTCCCAACACCGGGGAGCTGTTTTTT. It yields the protein CSVEAPNTGELFF.

The rearrangement links TRBV9 to TRBJ2-7; 7 nucleotides align to TRBD1. The germline V gene encodes CDR1 SGDLS and CDR2 YYNGEE. This CDR3 spans 15 amino acids. Germline trimming cut 0 bases from V and 2 bases from J; bases unmatched to any gene: 5. In nucleotides, the CDR3 is TGTGCCAGCAGCGTAGGTGGACAGGCTACCTACGAGCAGTACTTC. Translated, it gives CASSVGGQATYEQYF.

CDR3 nucleotides: TGCGCCAGCAGTCCCCGGGGACTAGCGGGAAACCTCTACAATGAGCAGTTCTTC. Translating gives CASSPRGLAGNLYNEQFF. The rearrangement uses TRBV10-1 and TRBJ2-1, with TRBD2 matching 13 bases. With 5 bases clipped from V and 3 bases from J, the junction kept 10 bases outside the gene matches. The CDR3 totals 18 residues. Germline CDR1 WNHNN, CDR2 SYGVQD (reference sequence).

This clone was seen a handful of times. The chain combines TRBV4-1 with TRBJ1-4, with a possible D match to TRBD1 (6 bases). In germline, CDR1 is MGHRA, CDR2 YSYEKL. The V gene lost 0 bases and the J gene lost 3 bases, with 11 bases spanning the gap. The CDR3 length is 16 residues. The chain's CDR3 is CASSQDQGFANEKLFF. CDR3 nucleotide sequence: TGCGCCAGCAGCCAAGATCAGGGGTTTGCTAATGAAAAACTGTTTTTT.

This chain connects TRBV11-2 to TRBJ1-1; D remains unclear. CDR1 and CDR2 from the germline V gene are SGHAT and FQNNGV. The CDR3 spans 15 residues. The V gene lost 1 base and the J gene lost 2 bases, with 11 bases spanning the gap. The CDR3: CASSLGGRPNTEAFF. CDR3 bases: TGTGCCAGCAGCTTAGGAGGCCGACCAAACACTGAAGCTTTCTTT.

The J gene is TRBJ2-1, the V gene TRBV13; 8 bases are a match to TRBD2. Looked up from germline, CDR1 is PRHDT and CDR2 is FYEKMQ (reference sequence). This CDR3 spans 17 amino acids. With V trimmed by 5 bases and J by 2 bases, 11 bases remained unmatched. The CDR3 DNA reads as TGTGCCAGCAGCCGTGCTACCGGGGGGGTTCCCTACAATGAGCAGTTCTTC. Protein sequence: CASSRATGGVPYNEQFF.

The chain recombines TRBV9 with TRBJ1-2, with D possibly matching TRBD1 (5 bases). V dropped 4 bases and J dropped 7 bases, with 14 bases sitting between them. Germline values: CDR1 SGDLS, CDR2 YYNGEE. CDR3 length: 13 amino acids. The CDR3 is CASSPQNQGGYTF. The CDR3 bases are TGTGCCAGCAGCCCACAGAATCAGGGTGGCTACACCTTC.

The chain has TRBV6-6 and TRBJ2-7, with D maybe TRBD1 (5 bases). The CDR3 totals 12 residues. V gave up 6 bases and J gave up 6 bases, with 12 bases separating them. The germline gives CDR1 MNHNY, CDR2 SVGAGI (reference sequence). The CDR3 bases are TGTGCCAGCAGCCTTACAGGCCCCGAGCAGTACTTC. Its translation: CASSLTGPEQYF.

The chain couples TRBV29-1 to TRBJ2-1; possible D gene TRBD1, 5 bases. CDR1 is SQVTM and CDR2 is ANQGSEA in the germline V gene. This CDR3 is 13 amino acids long. V shed 4 bases and J shed 1 base, with 8 bases lying between them. The chain's CDR3 is CSVGGPSYNEQFF. CDR3 bases: TGCAGCGTTGGGGGCCCTTCCTACAATGAGCAGTTCTTC.

The chain combines TRBV2 with TRBJ2-7; 8 bases fit TRBD2. The junction had 5 bases not matched to a gene; V was cut back by 3 bases and J by 4 bases. This CDR3 contains 14 residues. Germline assignment: CDR1 SNHLY and CDR2 FYNNEI. The CDR3 DNA sequence: TGTGCCAGCAGTGATGCGGGGGGCTTGTACGAGCAGTACTTC. It specifies CASSDAGGLYEQYF.

This rearrangement joins TRBV27 to TRBJ2-7; D perhaps matches TRBD2 (6 bases). CDR3 size: 14 residues. Between the trimmed V and J ends, which lost 0 bases and 2 bases, there was a span of 8 bases. From germline, CDR1 is MNHEY and CDR2 SMNVEV (reference sequence). Written as DNA, the CDR3 is TGTGCCAGCAGTTTATCGCCTAGCGCCTACGAGCAGTACTTC. It encodes CASSLSPSAYEQYF.

V is TRBV9 and J is TRBJ1-2; 8 bases are shared with TRBD1. V lost 4 bases, J lost 7 bases, and 21 bases stayed unmatched. The CDR3 length is 18 residues. Germline lookup yields CDR1 SGDLS and CDR2 YYNGEE. The CDR3 spells CASSSWKQGGTPHFGYTF. CDR3 in DNA: TGTGCCAGCAGCTCGTGGAAACAGGGGGGCACCCCTCATTTTGGCTACACCTTC.

The chain couples TRBV27 to TRBJ1-4, with TRBD1 matching 7 bases. The CDR3 is 17 residues long. Germline CDR1 is MNHEY and CDR2 is SMNVEV (reference sequence). V was pared by 5 bases and J by 8 bases, with 17 bases of the junction left unmatched. The CDR3 spells CASSPPRQGSRREKLFF. The CDR3, as DNA: TGTGCCAGCAGTCCCCCGAGACAGGGTAGTCGAAGGGAAAAACTGTTTTTT.